Sequencing of this TCR beta chain was carried out in a study of lymphopenia after photon versus proton radiotherapy. General observations from the study: Relative stability marked proton patients; photon patients lost diversity and naive cells.

Worth noting for this clone: The antigen is not known.

This CDR3 region has 15 residues. The germline V gene encodes CDR1 KGHSH and CDR2 LQKENI. V shed 5 bases, J shed 0 bases, and the junction held 6 bases outside the gene matches. Measured with immunoSEQ multiplex PCR; TCRdb has only the in-frame clones, and not every one. The table has some 25,000 clones, around 90% seen once. The sample here was peripheral blood, taken from a patient treated with photon-based radiotherapy. The chain has TRBV18 and TRBJ1-2, with TRBD1 matching 7 bases. The TCR was taken from a woman in her forties or fifties with cholangiocarcinoma. CDR3 amino acids: CASSTGVEANYGYTF. CDR3 sequence (DNA): TGTGCCAGCTCAACAGGGGTCGAAGCTAACTATGGCTACACCTTC.